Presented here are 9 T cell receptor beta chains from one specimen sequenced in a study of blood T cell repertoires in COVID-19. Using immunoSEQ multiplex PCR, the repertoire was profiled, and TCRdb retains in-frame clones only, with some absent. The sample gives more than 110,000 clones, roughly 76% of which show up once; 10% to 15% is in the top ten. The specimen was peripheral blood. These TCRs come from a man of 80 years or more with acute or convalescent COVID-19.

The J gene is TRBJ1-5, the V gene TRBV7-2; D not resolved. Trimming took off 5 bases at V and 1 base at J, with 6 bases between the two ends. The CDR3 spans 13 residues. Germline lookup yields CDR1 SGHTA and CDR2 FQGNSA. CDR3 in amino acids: CASSRESNQPQHF. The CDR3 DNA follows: TGTGCCAGCAGCCGCGAGAGCAATCAGCCCCAGCATTTT. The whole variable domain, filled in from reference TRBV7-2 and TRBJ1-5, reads GAGVSQSPSNKVTEKGKDVELRCDPISGHTALYWYRQSLGQGLEFLIYFQGNSAPDKSGLPSDRFSAERTGGSVSTLTIQRTQQEDSAVYLCASSRESNQPQHFGDGTRLSIL.

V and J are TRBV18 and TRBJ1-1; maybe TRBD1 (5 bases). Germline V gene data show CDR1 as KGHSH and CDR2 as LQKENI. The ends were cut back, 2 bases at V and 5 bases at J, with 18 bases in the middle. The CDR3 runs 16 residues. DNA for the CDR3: TGTGCCAGCTCACCAGGTGAGCGGGCCAGGGCGACTGAAGCTTTCTTT. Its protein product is CASSPGERARATEAFF.

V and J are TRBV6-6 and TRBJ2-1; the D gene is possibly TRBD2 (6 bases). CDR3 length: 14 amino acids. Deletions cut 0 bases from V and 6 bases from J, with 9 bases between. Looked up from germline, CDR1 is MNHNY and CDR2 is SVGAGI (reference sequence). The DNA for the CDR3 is TGTGCCAGCAGTTACTCGGGCGGGATCAATGAGCAGTTCTTC. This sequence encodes CASSYSGGINEQFF.

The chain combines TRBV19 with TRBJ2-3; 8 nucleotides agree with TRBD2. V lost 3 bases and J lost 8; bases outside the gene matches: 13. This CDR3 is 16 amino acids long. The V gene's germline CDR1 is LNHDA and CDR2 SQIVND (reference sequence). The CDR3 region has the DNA TGTGCCAGTAGTATCGTAGCGGGGAACCACCGTAGTACGCAGTATTTT. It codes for CASSIVAGNHRSTQYF.

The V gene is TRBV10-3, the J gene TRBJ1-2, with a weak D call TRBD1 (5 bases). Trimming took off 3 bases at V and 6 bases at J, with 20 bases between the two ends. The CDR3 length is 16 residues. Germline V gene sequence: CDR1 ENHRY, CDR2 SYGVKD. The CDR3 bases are TGTGCCATCAGTGATACCGGCCCGAGAGGAGGGGATGGCTACACCTTC. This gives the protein CAISDTGPRGGDGYTF.

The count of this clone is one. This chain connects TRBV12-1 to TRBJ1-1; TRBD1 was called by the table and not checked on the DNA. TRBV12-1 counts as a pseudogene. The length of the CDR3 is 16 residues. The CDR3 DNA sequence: TGTGCCAGCAGCTTTGTGGGACAGAAGGTTTACACTGAAGCTTTCTTT. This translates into CASSFVGQKVYTEAFF.

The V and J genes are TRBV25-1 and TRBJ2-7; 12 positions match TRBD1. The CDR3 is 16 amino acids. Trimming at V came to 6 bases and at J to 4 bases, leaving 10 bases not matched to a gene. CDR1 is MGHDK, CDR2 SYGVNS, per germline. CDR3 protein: CASRPSQGQGAYEQYF. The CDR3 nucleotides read TGTGCCAGCAGACCATCGCAGGGACAGGGGGCTTACGAGCAGTACTTC.

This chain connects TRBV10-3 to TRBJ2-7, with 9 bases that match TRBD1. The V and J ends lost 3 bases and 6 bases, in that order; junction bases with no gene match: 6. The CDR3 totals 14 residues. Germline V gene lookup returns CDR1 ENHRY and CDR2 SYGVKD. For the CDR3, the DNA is TGTGCCATCAGTGACCCGGACAGGGGTGGCGAGCAGTACTTC. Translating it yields CAISDPDRGGEQYF.

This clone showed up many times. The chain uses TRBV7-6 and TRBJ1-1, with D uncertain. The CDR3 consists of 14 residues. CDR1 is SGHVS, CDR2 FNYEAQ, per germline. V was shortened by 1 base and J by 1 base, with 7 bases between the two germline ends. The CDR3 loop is CASSLGAGNTEAFF. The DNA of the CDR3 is TGTGCCAGCAGCTTAGGGGCAGGGAACACTGAAGCTTTCTTT.